What follows describes a single TCR beta chain. Original processing methods: Amplifying reference gene primers gave estimates of nucleated cell counts. TCRdb's copy holds only in-frame clones and misses some; the assay was immunoSEQ multiplex PCR. V and J calls and clone size come straight from that table; D and trimming were deduced from the DNA. Found here are roughly 350,000 clones, about nine tenths of them singletons; the top ten hold more than 5.5%. The sample belongs to a study of blood T cell repertoires in COVID-19. This TCR came from a woman between 70 and 85 years old with COVID-19, enrolled during active disease. Sequences were obtained from peripheral blood.

The CDR3 sequence: CAISEFPRQTSSGNTIYF. CDR3 coding DNA: TGTGCCATCAGTGAGTTTCCAAGACAGACTAGCTCTGGAAACACCATATATTTT. The V call is TRBV10-3, the J call TRBJ1-3; possible D gene TRBD1, 5 bases. This CDR3 contains 18 residues. Germline V gene lookup returns CDR1 ENHRY and CDR2 SYGVKD. Trimming removed 1 base at V and 0 bases at J, with 16 bases between.